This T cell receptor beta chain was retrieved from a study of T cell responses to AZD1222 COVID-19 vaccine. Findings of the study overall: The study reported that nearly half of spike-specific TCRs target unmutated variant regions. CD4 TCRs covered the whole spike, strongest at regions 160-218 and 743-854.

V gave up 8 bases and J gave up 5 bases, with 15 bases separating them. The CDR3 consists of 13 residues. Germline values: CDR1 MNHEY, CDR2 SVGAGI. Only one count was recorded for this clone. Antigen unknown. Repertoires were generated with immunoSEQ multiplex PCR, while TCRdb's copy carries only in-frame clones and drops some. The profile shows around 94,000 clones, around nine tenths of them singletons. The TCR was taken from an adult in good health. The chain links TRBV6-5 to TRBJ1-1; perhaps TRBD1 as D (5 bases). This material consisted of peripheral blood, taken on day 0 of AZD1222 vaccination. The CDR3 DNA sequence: TGTGCCAGCTGCTATCGGGGGTCTACTGAAGCTTTCTTT. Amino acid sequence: CASCYRGSTEAFF.